A selection of T cell receptor beta chains follows, all from one sample in a study of neurological immune-mediated disorders. TCRdb analysed the 5' RACE reads with MiXCR anew, one entry per CDR3 protein. The data contain 45,000 to 70,000 distinct CDR3 sequences, approximately 4% of them seen just once; the ten biggest clones take up about 3%. Material: PBMCs. These receptors came from a man aged 45-60 years with multiple sclerosis. Each CDR3 is given with its conserved first and last residue. Fields, in order: clone size, V gene, D gene, J gene, CDR3 protein, CDR3 DNA. A D gene is named only where the DNA matches it firmly. Part of the rows lack a size; the others show once, few, many or a class for expanded clones.

clone_size: many
v_call: TRBV7-6
d_call: -
j_call: TRBJ2-2
cdr3_aa: CASSPTTGELFF
cdr3_nt: TGTGCCAGCAGCCCCACCACCGGGGAGCTGTTTTTT

clone_size: many
v_call: TRBV7-6
d_call: -
j_call: TRBJ2-3
cdr3_aa: CASSFRERAGDTQYF
cdr3_nt: TGTGCCAGCAGCTTCAGGGAGAGGGCTGGAGATACGCAGTATTTT

clone_size: many
v_call: TRBV20-1
d_call: TRBD2
j_call: TRBJ2-7
cdr3_aa: CSARDRAGVPGEQYF
cdr3_nt: TGCAGTGCTAGAGACAGAGCGGGAGTTCCGGGTGAGCAGTACTTC

clone_size: many
v_call: TRBV7-2
d_call: -
j_call: TRBJ1-1
cdr3_aa: CASSFRGRATEAFF
cdr3_nt: TGTGCCAGCAGCTTCAGGGGACGAGCCACTGAAGCTTTCTTT

clone_size: many
v_call: TRBV29-1
d_call: -
j_call: TRBJ2-3
cdr3_aa: CSGGIGDTQYF
cdr3_nt: TGCAGCGGGGGGATTGGAGATACGCAGTATTTT

clone_size: many
v_call: TRBV20-1
d_call: TRBD2
j_call: TRBJ2-2
cdr3_aa: CSAYTSGRAPGELFF
cdr3_nt: TGCAGTGCTTATACTAGCGGGAGGGCCCCCGGGGAGCTGTTTTTT

clone_size: medium-sized
v_call: TRBV7-2
d_call: -
j_call: TRBJ2-6
cdr3_aa: CASSSTTSGANVLTF
cdr3_nt: TGTGCCAGCAGCTCGACCACCTCTGGGGCCAACGTCCTGACTTTC

clone_size: many
v_call: TRBV5-1
d_call: TRBD2
j_call: TRBJ2-1
cdr3_aa: CASSQREGGKNEQFF
cdr3_nt: TGCGCCAGCAGCCAGCGGGAGGGCGGTAAGAATGAGCAGTTCTTC

clone_size: many
v_call: TRBV29-1
d_call: TRBD2
j_call: TRBJ2-7
cdr3_aa: CSVEGVSGIPSLPYEQYF
cdr3_nt: TGCAGCGTTGAGGGCGTTAGCGGGATCCCCTCCCTTCCCTACGAGCAGTACTTC

clone_size: -
v_call: TRBV7-2
d_call: -
j_call: TRBJ2-2
cdr3_aa: CASSLLDTGELFF
cdr3_nt: TGTGCCAGCAGCCTCCTGGACACCGGGGAGCTGTTTTTT

clone_size: few
v_call: TRBV18
d_call: -
j_call: TRBJ1-5
cdr3_aa: CASSDSGSYQPQHF
cdr3_nt: TGTGCCAGCTCCGATTCAGGGTCCTACCAGCCCCAGCATTTT

clone_size: many
v_call: TRBV18
d_call: TRBD2
j_call: TRBJ2-2
cdr3_aa: CASSPPASGGSGGELFF
cdr3_nt: TGTGCCAGCTCACCACCGGCTAGCGGGGGGTCCGGCGGGGAGCTGTTTTTT

clone_size: few
v_call: TRBV20-1
d_call: -
j_call: TRBJ2-3
cdr3_aa: CSARAGDGTDTQYF
cdr3_nt: TGCAGTGCTAGAGCAGGGGACGGAACAGATACGCAGTATTTT

clone_size: few
v_call: TRBV4-1
d_call: TRBD1
j_call: TRBJ1-2
cdr3_aa: CASSRDRGYTF
cdr3_nt: TGCGCCAGCAGCCGGGACAGGGGCTACACCTTC

clone_size: many
v_call: TRBV20-1
d_call: -
j_call: TRBJ1-2
cdr3_aa: CSARGTLPNYGYTF
cdr3_nt: TGCAGTGCTAGAGGGACCCTCCCTAACTATGGCTACACCTTC

clone_size: few
v_call: TRBV27
d_call: TRBD2
j_call: TRBJ2-3
cdr3_aa: CASRDGGGYSTDTQYF
cdr3_nt: TGTGCCAGCAGAGACGGGGGGGGTTATAGCACAGATACGCAGTATTTT

clone_size: many
v_call: TRBV5-1
d_call: TRBD1
j_call: TRBJ2-4
cdr3_aa: CASSHGTGGNIQYF
cdr3_nt: TGCGCCAGCAGCCACGGGACAGGGGGGAACATTCAGTACTTC

clone_size: many
v_call: TRBV10-3
d_call: -
j_call: TRBJ1-5
cdr3_aa: CAISEPTEANQPQHF
cdr3_nt: TGTGCCATCAGTGAGCCTACTGAGGCCAATCAGCCCCAGCATTTT

clone_size: -
v_call: TRBV3-1
d_call: -
j_call: TRBJ1-6
cdr3_aa: CASSHNSPLNF
cdr3_nt: TGTGCCAGCAGCCACAATTCACCCCTCAACTTT

clone_size: many
v_call: TRBV20-1
d_call: TRBD2
j_call: TRBJ2-3
cdr3_aa: CSARDPAGSTDTQYF
cdr3_nt: TGCAGTGCTAGAGATCCAGCGGGGAGCACAGATACGCAGTATTTT

clone_size: many
v_call: TRBV29-1
d_call: TRBD1
j_call: TRBJ2-7
cdr3_aa: CSVAAGGYEQYF
cdr3_nt: TGCAGCGTTGCAGCAGGGGGCTACGAGCAGTACTTC

clone_size: many
v_call: TRBV7-9
d_call: TRBD1
j_call: TRBJ1-6
cdr3_aa: CASSSPGQGERLLHF
cdr3_nt: TGTGCCAGCAGCTCACCGGGACAGGGGGAGCGACTCCTCCACTTT

clone_size: few
v_call: TRBV20-1
d_call: -
j_call: TRBJ1-5
cdr3_aa: CSARAQSNQPQNF
cdr3_nt: TGCAGTGCTAGGGCCCAGAGCAATCAGCCCCAGAATTTT

clone_size: many
v_call: TRBV6-1
d_call: -
j_call: TRBJ2-2
cdr3_aa: CANSGGTETGELFF
cdr3_nt: TGTGCCAATTCCGGAGGGACAGAGACCGGGGAGCTGTTTTTT

clone_size: few
v_call: TRBV25-1
d_call: -
j_call: TRBJ2-5
cdr3_aa: CASGTQETQYF
cdr3_nt: TGTGCCTCCGGCACCCAAGAGACCCAGTACTTC

clone_size: few
v_call: TRBV5-6
d_call: -
j_call: TRBJ2-7
cdr3_aa: CASSLDIGSYEQYF
cdr3_nt: TGTGCCAGCAGCTTGGATATCGGGTCCTACGAGCAGTACTTC

clone_size: many
v_call: TRBV6-5
d_call: -
j_call: TRBJ1-5
cdr3_aa: CASSYSSGVNQPQHF
cdr3_nt: TGTGCCAGCAGTTACTCGAGCGGGGTCAATCAGCCCCAGCATTTT

clone_size: many
v_call: TRBV6-5
d_call: -
j_call: TRBJ2-7
cdr3_aa: CASSYSAGRAAEQYF
cdr3_nt: TGTGCCAGCAGTTACTCGGCCGGCAGGGCAGCCGAGCAGTACTTC

clone_size: medium-sized
v_call: TRBV20-1
d_call: -
j_call: TRBJ2-4
cdr3_aa: CSAKDTNYIAKNIQYF
cdr3_nt: TGCAGTGCTAAGGACACCAATTACATAGCCAAAAACATTCAGTACTTC